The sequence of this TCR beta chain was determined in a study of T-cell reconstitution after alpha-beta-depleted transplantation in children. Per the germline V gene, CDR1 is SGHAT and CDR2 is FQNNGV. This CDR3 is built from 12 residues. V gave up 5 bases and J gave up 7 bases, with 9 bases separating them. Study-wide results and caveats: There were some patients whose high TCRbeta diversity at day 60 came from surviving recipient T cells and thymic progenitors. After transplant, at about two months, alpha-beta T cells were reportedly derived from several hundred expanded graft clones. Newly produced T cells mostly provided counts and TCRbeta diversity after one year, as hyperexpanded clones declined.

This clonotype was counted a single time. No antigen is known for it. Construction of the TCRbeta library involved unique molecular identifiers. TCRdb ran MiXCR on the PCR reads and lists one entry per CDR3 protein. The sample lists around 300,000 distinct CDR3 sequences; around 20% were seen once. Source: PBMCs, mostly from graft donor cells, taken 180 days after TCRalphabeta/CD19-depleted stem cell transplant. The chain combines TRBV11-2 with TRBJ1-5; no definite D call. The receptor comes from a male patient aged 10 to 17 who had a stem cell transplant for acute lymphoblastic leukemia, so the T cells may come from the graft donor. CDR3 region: CASSTLGQPQHF. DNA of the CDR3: TGTGCCAGCAGCACCTTGGGACAGCCCCAGCATTTT.